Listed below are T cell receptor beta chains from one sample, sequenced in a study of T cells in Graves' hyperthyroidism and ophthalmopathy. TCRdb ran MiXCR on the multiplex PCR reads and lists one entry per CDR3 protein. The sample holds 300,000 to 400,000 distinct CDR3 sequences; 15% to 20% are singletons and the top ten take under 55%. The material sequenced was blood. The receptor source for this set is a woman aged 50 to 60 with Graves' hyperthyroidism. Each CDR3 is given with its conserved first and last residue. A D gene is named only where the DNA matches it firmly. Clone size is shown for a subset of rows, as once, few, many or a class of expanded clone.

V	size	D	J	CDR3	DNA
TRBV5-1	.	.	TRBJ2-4	CASSSTGENIQYF	TGCGCCAGCAGCTCAACGGGAGAAAACATTCAGTACTTC
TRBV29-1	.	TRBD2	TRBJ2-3	CSARGTSGSPSTDTQYF	TGCAGCGCCCGCGGGACTAGCGGGAGCCCTAGCACAGATACGCAGTATTTT
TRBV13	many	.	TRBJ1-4	CASSFGRGNEKLFF	TGTGCCAGCAGCTTCGGAAGGGGTAATGAAAAACTGTTTTTT
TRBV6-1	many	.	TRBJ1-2	CASSLAPAVGYTF	TGTGCCAGCAGTCTCGCCCCTGCGGTTGGCTACACCTTC
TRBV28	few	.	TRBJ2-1	CASSSGVHRGNEQFF	TGTGCCAGCAGTAGTGGGGTCCACCGGGGGAATGAGCAGTTCTTC
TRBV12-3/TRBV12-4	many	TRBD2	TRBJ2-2	CASSLRLAVNTGELFF	TGTGCCAGCAGTTTGAGGCTAGCGGTGAACACCGGGGAGCTGTTTTTT
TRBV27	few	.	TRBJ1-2	CASSLSGGWNYGYTF	TGTGCCAGCAGTTTATCCGGGGGATGGAACTATGGCTACACCTTC
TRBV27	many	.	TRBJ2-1	CASSLAGTPYNEQFF	TGTGCCAGCAGCTTAGCTGGGACACCGTACAATGAGCAGTTCTTC
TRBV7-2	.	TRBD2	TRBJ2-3	CASSQARVGAGVGDTQYF	TGCGCCAGCAGCCAAGCCCGGGTTGGAGCGGGAGTGGGGGATACGCAGTATTTT
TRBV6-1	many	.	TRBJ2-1	CASSERGGLEQFF	TGTGCCAGCAGTGAGAGGGGTGGTCTTGAGCAGTTCTTC
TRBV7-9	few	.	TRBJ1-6	CASSPLESSPLHF	TGTGCCAGCAGCCCCCTGGAGAGCTCACCCCTCCACTTT
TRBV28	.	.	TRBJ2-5	CASSPGGSQETQYF	TGTGCCAGCAGCCCTGGCGGGTCTCAAGAGACCCAGTACTTC
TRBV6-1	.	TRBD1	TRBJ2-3	CASSTRPGTGADTQYF	TGTGCCAGCAGTACTCGTCCCGGGACAGGGGCAGATACGCAGTATTTT
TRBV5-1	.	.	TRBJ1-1	CASSLPRDTTNTEAFF	TGCGCCAGCAGCTTACCCAGGGATACTACGAACACTGAAGCTTTCTTT
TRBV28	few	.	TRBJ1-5	CASSPGGAAGQPQHF	TGTGCCAGCAGCCCGGGAGGGGCAGCAGGTCAGCCCCAGCATTTT
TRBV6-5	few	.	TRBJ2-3	CASSYSVAQGRSRTDTQYF	TGTGCCAGCAGTTACTCGGTCGCGCAGGGAAGGTCCCGGACAGATACGCAGTATTTT
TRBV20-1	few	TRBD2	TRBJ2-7	CSARREGLSYEQYF	TGCAGTGCTAGACGGGAGGGCCTCTCCTACGAGCAGTACTTC
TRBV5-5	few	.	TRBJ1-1	CASSPGTVERAFF	TGTGCCAGCAGCCCCGGGACCGTCGAAAGAGCTTTCTTT
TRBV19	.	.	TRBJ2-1	CASSPQGLREQFF	TGTGCCAGTAGCCCCCAGGGACTCCGCGAGCAGTTCTTC
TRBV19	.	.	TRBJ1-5	CASSIVAGNQPQHF	TGTGCCAGTAGTATAGTGGCAGGGAATCAGCCCCAGCATTTT
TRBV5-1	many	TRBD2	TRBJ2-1	CASTAGGGEQFF	TGCGCCAGCACAGCGGGAGGGGGTGAGCAGTTCTTC
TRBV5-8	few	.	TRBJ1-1	CASSLGSSSINTEAFF	TGTGCCAGCAGCTTGGGGTCCTCATCTATCAACACTGAAGCTTTCTTT
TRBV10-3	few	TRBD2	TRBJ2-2	CAISESGGTTGELFF	TGTGCCATCAGTGAGTCCGGGGGGACCACCGGGGAGCTGTTTTTT
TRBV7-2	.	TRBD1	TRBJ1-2	CASSSREGARYTF	TGTGCCAGCAGCTCCCGAGAGGGGGCACGCTACACCTTC
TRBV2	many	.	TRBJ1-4	CASKEGEKLFF	TGTGCCAGCAAGGAGGGAGAAAAACTGTTTTTT
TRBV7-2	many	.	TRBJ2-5	CASSLDMGTETQYF	TGTGCCAGCAGCTTAGATATGGGAACGGAGACCCAGTACTTC
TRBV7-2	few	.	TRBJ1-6	CASSRQVYNSPLHF	TGTGCCAGCAGCCGACAGGTTTATAATTCACCCCTCCACTTT
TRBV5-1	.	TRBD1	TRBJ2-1	CASSFSGQGRNNEQFF	TGTGCCAGCAGCTTCTCTGGACAGGGGAGGAACAATGAGCAGTTCTTC
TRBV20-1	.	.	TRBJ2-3	CSARKGGDTQYF	TGCAGTGCTAGGAAGGGGGGTGATACGCAGTATTTT
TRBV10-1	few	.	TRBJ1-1	CASSESAGPEAFF	TGCGCCAGCAGTGAATCCGCTGGACCTGAAGCTTTCTTT
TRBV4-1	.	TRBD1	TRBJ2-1	CASSQRTGGYNEQFF	TGCGCCAGCAGCCAACGGACAGGGGGCTACAATGAGCAGTTCTTC
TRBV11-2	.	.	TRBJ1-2	CASSLDRIGAGYTF	TGTGCCAGCAGCTTAGACCGCATTGGCGCTGGCTACACCTTC
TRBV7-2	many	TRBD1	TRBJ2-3	CASSSHLRDRQYF	TGTGCCAGCAGCTCCCACCTCCGGGACAGGCAGTATTTT
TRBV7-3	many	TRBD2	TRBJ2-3	CASSGQAGSTDTQYF	TGTGCCAGCAGCGGACAAGCGGGGAGCACAGATACGCAGTATTTT
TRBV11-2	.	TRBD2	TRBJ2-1	CASSNEERGIYNEQFF	TGTGCCAGCAGTAATGAAGAGCGGGGAATCTACAATGAGCAGTTCTTC
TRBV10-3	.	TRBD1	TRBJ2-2	CAISDRGRGTGELFF	TGTGCCATCAGCGACAGGGGGCGAGGCACCGGGGAGCTGTTTTTT
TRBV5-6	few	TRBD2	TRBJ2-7	CASSLLGTKRYEQYF	TGTGCCAGCAGCTTGTTGGGGACTAAAAGATACGAGCAGTACTTC
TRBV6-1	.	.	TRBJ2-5	CVSRGEIETQYF	TGTGTCAGCAGGGGGGAAATCGAGACCCAGTACTTC
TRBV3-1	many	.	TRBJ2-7	CASSQDDNEQYF	TGTGCCAGCAGCCAAGATGACAACGAGCAGTACTTC
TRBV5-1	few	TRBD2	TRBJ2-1	CASRAGGGYNEQFF	TGCGCCAGCAGAGCGGGAGGGGGCTACAATGAGCAGTTCTTC
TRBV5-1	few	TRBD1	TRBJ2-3	CASSLSPTGGAADTQYF	TGCGCCAGCAGCTTGTCGCCGACAGGGGGCGCCGCAGATACGCAGTATTTT
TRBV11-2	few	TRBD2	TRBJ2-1	CASSWGLPDNEQFF	TGTGCCAGCAGCTGGGGACTACCCGACAATGAGCAGTTCTTC
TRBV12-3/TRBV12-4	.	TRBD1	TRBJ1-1	CASRTGGMNTEAFF	TGTGCCAGCAGGACAGGGGGCATGAACACTGAAGCTTTCTTT
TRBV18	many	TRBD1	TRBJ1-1	CASSPLGQGGTEAFF	TGTGCCAGCTCACCACTAGGTCAGGGGGGCACTGAAGCTTTCTTT
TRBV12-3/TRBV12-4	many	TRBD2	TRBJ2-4	CASSSSSGLNIQYF	TGTGCCAGCAGTTCATCTAGCGGACTAAACATTCAGTACTTC
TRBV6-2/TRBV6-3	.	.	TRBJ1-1	CASSYGHAMNTEAFF	TGTGCCAGCAGTTACGGACATGCCATGAACACTGAAGCTTTCTTT
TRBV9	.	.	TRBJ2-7	CASSVGNLPGEQYF	TGTGCCAGCAGCGTAGGTAACTTGCCTGGGGAGCAGTACTTC